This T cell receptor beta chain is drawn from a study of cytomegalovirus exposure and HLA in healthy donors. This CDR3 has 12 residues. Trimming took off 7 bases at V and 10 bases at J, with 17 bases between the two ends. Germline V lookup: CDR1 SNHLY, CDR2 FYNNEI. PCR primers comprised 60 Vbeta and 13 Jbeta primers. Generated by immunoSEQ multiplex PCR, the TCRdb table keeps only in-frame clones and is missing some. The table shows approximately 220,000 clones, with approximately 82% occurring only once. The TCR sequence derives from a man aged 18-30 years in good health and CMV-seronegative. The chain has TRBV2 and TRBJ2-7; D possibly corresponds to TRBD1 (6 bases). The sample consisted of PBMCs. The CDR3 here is CASTASDRGQYF. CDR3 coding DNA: TGTGCCAGCACCGCCTCGGACAGAGGACAGTACTTC.